A single T cell receptor (beta chain) is shown here with its context. It lacks a known antigen. Base qualities are not provided; no much larger clone lies one nucleotide away. The library was generated by PCR. DNA from cultured CD4+ T cells underwent TCR sequencing with the Oncomine TCR Beta short-read assay at the Johns Hopkins FTIC core. The QIAamp micro DNA kit was used to extract genomic DNA from the cultured CD4+ T cells. The Oncomine TCR Beta libraries from cultured CD4+ T cells were pooled using unique dual indexes and then sequenced on an Illumina iSeq 100. The study's processing was this. Non-productive sequences were filtered out, and CDR3s that did not start with C, did not end with F or W, or were shorter than 7 amino acids were discarded. The MANAFEST web application identified antigen-specific clonotypes by comparing peptide-stimulated wells against reference wells and other culture wells. Positive clones required FDR below 0.05, an odds ratio above 5, and productive frequency above 0.1% in at least two of three replicate wells. Clonotypes that were significantly expanded in both SARS-CoV-2 spike wells and at least one common cold coronavirus spike condition were defined as cross-reactive. CDR3 homology was assessed with Levenshtein distances (stringdist) and unrooted phylogenetic trees (ape) in R version 3.6.1. TCRdb handled the public reads itself, with Q25 trimming in fastp and clone calling in MiXCR, and kept productive beta chains. Entries are consolidated by CDR3 protein sequence, retaining the most common genes and DNA. The V and J calls and clone size come from TCRdb's table, not from the authors' own analysis. This sample holds roughly 9,500 distinct CDR3 sequences; about 60% were observed only once. The ten largest make up approximately 24% of the sample.

The sample comes from a study of vaccination and CD4 T cells after COVID-19 (dated 2022 in TCRdb). With regard to the full study: Every convalescent patient had a positive nasal swab PCR test for SARS-CoV-2, with mild disease in under ten patients and severe disease in one. The convalescent cohort included six males and four females, with two Hispanic individuals, seven Caucasians, two Asians and one multiracial person. Each participant got two doses of either the Pfizer-BioNTech BNT162b2 vaccine (n=8) or the Moderna mRNA-1273 vaccine (n=2). Post-COVID blood samples from convalescent patients were collected a median of roughly 100 days after diagnosis, with a range of roughly 35 to 180 days. Post-vaccine blood samples were taken a median of around 68 days after the second vaccine dose, with a range of roughly 14 to 241 days. Overlapping spike peptide pools from SARS-CoV-2 and from the common cold coronaviruses HCoV-NL63, HCoV-OC43 and HCoV-229E were used as culture stimuli. Control cultures received a CEFX viral epitope pool as the positive control, an HIV-1 Nef peptide pool as the negative control, or no peptide. In roughly nine COVID-19 convalescent patients and a handful of infection-naive healthy vaccine recipients, the spike-specific CD4+ TCR repertoire before mRNA vaccination was compared with the repertoire after mRNA vaccination. General conclusions and limits of the study: The median number of SARS-CoV-2-reactive clonotypes rose from 21 after infection to 38 after vaccination, but the change was not significant. Of the vaccine-specific clones found in convalescent patients, nearly all (304 of 307) were mono-reactive for SARS-CoV-2 spike instead of being cross-reactive with common cold coronaviruses. The study included relatively few convalescent patients and did not analyze early timepoints after natural infection. In convalescent patients, a median around 84% of post-vaccine SARS-CoV-2-reactive clones were detected only after vaccination, and vaccine-specific priming was suggested by this finding.

What this sample's treatment or condition label stands for: roughly ten-day PBMC culture with coronavirus spike peptide pools or control peptides (ViraFEST assay). The ViraFEST assay was used in the study, in which antigen-specific T cells were expanded with peptide pools and expanded clonotypes were subsequently identified by TCR sequencing. The convalescent patients' positive SARS-CoV-2 PCR tests were from March to December 2020, which was before the Alpha, Beta and Delta variants emerged in the United States. Each well held under 2.5 million PBMCs cultured in IMDM containing about 5% human AB serum and around 9.2 IU/ml IL-2, with 10 ug/ml peptide pools added. On days 3 and 7, half of the culture medium was replaced with fresh IL-2-containing medium. Once the cells had been in culture for 10 days, the EasySep CD4+ T cell isolation kit was used to isolate CD4+ T cells by negative selection. Ficoll-Paque Plus gradient centrifugation was used to isolate PBMCs from whole blood, and the isolated PBMCs were then either used fresh or cryopreserved at -140C. In general, triplicate wells were set up for every culture condition.

Sequenced input: CD4+ T cells from blood, cultured in vitro. This sequence was found in a human donor who had recovered from COVID-19.

This receptor has the CDR3 CASSFGTGVADTQYF. DNA sequence: TGCGCCAGCAGCTTCGGGACAGGGGTGGCAGATACGCAGTATTTT. The V and J segments used are TRBV5-1 and TRBJ2-3, with 10 junctional bases fitting TRBD1. The CDR3 measures 15 amino acids from cysteine to phenylalanine. The sequence is cut down to CDR3 DNA, 45 bases in frame from base 1. V ends up 2 bases short and J 4 bases short, with an unmatched junction base count of 4. CDR1 SGHRS and CDR2 YFSETQ are derived from the germline V gene.